Listed below are T cell receptor beta chains from one sample, sequenced in a study of vaccination effects on CD4 cells after COVID-19. Measured with immunoSEQ multiplex PCR; TCRdb has only the in-frame clones, and not every one. The repertoire consists of tens of thousands of clones, with 65% to 75% occurring once and the leading ten covering around 10%. For these receptors, no antigen is known. The source material was CD4+ T cells from PBMCs cultured with HCoV-229E spike peptides, sampled after COVID-19 vaccination. The receptors derive from a human donor who received a COVID-19 vaccine. Each CDR3 is given with its conserved first and last residue. D genes are given only for firm matches. Expanded clones are given a class, and other clones once, few, many or no size at all.

d_call,v_call,clone_size,j_call,cdr3_nt,cdr3_aa
-,TRBV13,-,TRBJ1-4,TGTGCCAGCAGCTCAAGAAAGCCCCCCGACAGGATTTCGGAAAAACTGTTTTTT,CASSSRKPPDRISEKLFF
-,TRBV19,once,TRBJ1-1,TGTGCCAGTAGTATGGGCACGATTCTCGCTGAAGCTTTCTTT,CASSMGTILAEAFF
TRBD1,TRBV19,-,TRBJ2-3,TGTGCCAGTAGTAAAGGACAGGGAACGGTGGCAGATACGCAGTATTTT,CASSKGQGTVADTQYF
TRBD1,TRBV5-4,few,TRBJ2-3,TGTGCCAGCAGCTCGGGACAGACAACAGATACGCAGTATTTT,CASSSGQTTDTQYF
-,TRBV24-1,once,TRBJ1-2,TGTGCCACCAGTACCCTTGGACAGTCTTATGGCTACACCTTC,CATSTLGQSYGYTF
-,TRBV18,-,TRBJ1-1,TGTGCCAGCTCACCATTCGTTGGTGAAGCTTTCTTT,CASSPFVGEAFF
-,TRBV9,-,TRBJ2-5,TGTGCCAGCAGCCCCACTAGTTCTTCCCAAGAGACCCAGTACTTC,CASSPTSSSQETQYF
TRBD2,TRBV7-9,-,TRBJ2-3,TGTGCCAGCAGCATTTCAGGCGGGGGGGCAGATACGCAGTATTTT,CASSISGGGADTQYF